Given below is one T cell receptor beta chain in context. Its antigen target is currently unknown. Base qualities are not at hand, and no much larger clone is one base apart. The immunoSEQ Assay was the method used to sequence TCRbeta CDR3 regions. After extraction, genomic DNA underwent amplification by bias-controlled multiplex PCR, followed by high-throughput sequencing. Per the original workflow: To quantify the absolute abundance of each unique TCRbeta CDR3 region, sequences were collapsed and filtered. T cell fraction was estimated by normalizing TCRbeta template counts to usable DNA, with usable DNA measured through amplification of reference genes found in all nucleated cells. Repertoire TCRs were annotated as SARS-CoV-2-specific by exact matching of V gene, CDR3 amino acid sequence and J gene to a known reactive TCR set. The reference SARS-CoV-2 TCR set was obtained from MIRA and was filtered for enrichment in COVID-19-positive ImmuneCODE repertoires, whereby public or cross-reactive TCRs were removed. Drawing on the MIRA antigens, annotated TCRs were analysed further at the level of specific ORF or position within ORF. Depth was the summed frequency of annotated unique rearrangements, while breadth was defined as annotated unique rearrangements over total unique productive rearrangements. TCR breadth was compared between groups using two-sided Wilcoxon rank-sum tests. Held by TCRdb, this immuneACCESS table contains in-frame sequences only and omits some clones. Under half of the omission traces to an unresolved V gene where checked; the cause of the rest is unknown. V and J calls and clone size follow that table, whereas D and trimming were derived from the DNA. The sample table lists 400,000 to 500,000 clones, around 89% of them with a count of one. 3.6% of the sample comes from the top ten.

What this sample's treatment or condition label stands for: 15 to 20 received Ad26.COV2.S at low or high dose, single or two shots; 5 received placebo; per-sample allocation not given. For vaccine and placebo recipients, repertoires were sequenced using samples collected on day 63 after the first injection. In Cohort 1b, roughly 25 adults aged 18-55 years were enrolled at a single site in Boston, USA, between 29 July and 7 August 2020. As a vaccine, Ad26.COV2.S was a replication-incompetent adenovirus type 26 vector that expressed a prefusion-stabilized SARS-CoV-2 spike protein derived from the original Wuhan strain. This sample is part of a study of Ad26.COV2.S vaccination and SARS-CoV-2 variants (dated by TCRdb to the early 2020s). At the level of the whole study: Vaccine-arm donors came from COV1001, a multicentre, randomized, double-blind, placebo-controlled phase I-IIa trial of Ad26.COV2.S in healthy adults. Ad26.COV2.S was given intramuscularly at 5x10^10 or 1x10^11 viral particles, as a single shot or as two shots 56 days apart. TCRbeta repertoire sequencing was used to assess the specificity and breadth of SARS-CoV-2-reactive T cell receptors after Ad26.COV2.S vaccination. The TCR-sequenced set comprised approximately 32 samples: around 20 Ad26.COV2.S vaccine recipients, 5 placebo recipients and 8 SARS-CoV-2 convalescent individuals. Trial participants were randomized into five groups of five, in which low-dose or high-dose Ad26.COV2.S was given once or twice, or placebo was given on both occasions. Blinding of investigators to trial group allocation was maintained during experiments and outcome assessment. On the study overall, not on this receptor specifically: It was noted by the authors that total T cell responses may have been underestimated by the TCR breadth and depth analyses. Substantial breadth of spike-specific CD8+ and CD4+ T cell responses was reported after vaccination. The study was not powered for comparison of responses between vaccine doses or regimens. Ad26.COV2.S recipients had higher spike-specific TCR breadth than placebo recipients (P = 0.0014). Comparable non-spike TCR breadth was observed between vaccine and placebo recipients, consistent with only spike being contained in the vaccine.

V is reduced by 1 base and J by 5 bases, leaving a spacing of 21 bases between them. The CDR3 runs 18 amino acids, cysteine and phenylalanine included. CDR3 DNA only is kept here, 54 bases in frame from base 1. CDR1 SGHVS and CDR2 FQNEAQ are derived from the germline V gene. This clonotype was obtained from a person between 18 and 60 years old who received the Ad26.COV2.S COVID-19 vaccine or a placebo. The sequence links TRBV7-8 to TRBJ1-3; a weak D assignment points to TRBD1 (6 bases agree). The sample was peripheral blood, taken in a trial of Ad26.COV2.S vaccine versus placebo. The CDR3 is CASSLGSTGAVTRNTIYF. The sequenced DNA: TGTGCCAGCAGCTTAGGATCGACAGGAGCTGTTACAAGAAACACCATATATTTT. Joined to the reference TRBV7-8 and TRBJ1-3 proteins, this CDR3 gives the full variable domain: GAGVSQSPRYKVAKRGQDVALRCDPISGHVSLFWYQQALGQGPEFLTYFQNEAQLDKSGLPSDRFFAERPEGSVSTLKIQRTQQEDSAVYLCASSLGSTGAVTRNTIYFGEGSWLTVV.